This T cell receptor (beta chain) stems from a study of CD8+ T cells in alopecia areata. TCR sequencing used cDNA made by reverse transcription of extracted RNA. Clones were sequenced by immunoSEQ multiplex PCR, and TCRdb holds only the in-frame ones, with some missing. This table has 80,000 or so clones, about 71% appearing once. The CDR3 extends over 14 amino acids. Trimming took 3 bases from V and 6 from J; bases not matched to a gene: 6. Germline CDR1 and CDR2: MNHEY and SMNVEV (reference sequence). Treatment here: oral pan-JAK inhibitor, 5-10 mg twice daily. Peripheral blood samples and lesional scalp punch biopsies were obtained from alopecia areata patients.

The V call is TRBV27, the J call TRBJ1-2; 8 nucleotides align to TRBD1. This TCR derives from a human donor with alopecia areata. The sample in question was CD8+ T cells sorted from blood, obtained at week 24, from a patient treated with tofacitinib. Here the CDR3 DNA reads TGTGCCAGCAGTTTCCAGGGACAGGTGGATGGCTACACCTTC. As protein: CASSFQGQVDGYTF.